At least ten counts were recorded for the clone carrying this T cell receptor (beta chain). Its specificity is not known. These data are taken from a study of response to subunit inactivated influenza vaccine. TCRdb redid the calling of the RT-PCR reads with MiXCR, one entry per CDR3 protein. The sample yields about 300,000 distinct CDR3 sequences, approximately 20% seen once. Trimming stripped 6 bases from V and 8 bases from J, with 14 bases between. This CDR3 contains 12 residues. Germline loops: CDR1 SQVTM, CDR2 ANQGSEA. Study outcomes and limitations: Few new T cells, the authors suggested, are recruited by each seasonal influenza vaccination.

This chain connects TRBV29-1 to TRBJ2-1, with D perhaps being TRBD1 or TRBD2 (5 bases each). The material sequenced was PBMCs from blood, taken 21 months after vaccination. The sequence was collected from a man aged 45-69 years who received an inactivated influenza vaccine. The CDR3 region is CSVDPGLYEQFF. CDR3 coding DNA: TGCAGCGTGGATCCGGGGCTTTATGAGCAGTTCTTC.